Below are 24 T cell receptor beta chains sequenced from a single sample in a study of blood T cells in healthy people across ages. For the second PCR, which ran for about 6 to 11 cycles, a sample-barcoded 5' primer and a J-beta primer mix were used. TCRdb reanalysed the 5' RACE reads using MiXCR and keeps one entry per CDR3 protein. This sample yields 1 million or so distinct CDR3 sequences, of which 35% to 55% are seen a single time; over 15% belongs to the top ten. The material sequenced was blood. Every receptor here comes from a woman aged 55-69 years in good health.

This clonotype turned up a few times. CDR3: CSVEKTSGSYEQYF. CDR3 sequence (DNA): TGCAGCGTTGAGAAGACTAGCGGGTCCTACGAGCAGTACTTC. The chain uses TRBV29-1 and TRBJ2-7; 10 positions match TRBD2. This CDR3 spans 14 amino acids. Germline loops: CDR1 SQVTM, CDR2 ANQGSEA. J lost 1 base, V lost 3 bases, and 3 bases had no gene match.

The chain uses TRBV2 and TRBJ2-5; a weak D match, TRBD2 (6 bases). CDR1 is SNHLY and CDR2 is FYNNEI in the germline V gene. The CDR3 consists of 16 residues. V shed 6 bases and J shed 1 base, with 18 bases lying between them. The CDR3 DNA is TGTGCCAGCAGGGGGGATGTTGCGGGGACCCAAGAGACCCAGTACTTC. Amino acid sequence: CASRGDVAGTQETQYF.

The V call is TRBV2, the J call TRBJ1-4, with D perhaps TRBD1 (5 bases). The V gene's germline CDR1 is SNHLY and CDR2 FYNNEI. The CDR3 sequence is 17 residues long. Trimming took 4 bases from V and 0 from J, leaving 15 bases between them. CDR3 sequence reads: CASSVDQRGATNEKLFF. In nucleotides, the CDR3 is TGTGCCAGCAGTGTTGATCAAAGAGGGGCAACTAATGAAAAACTGTTTTTT.

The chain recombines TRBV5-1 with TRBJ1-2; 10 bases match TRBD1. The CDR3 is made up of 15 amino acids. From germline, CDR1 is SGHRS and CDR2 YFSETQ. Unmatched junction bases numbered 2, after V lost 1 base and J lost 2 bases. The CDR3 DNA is TGCGCCAGCAGCTTGAGGACAGGGGGAAACTATGGCTACACCTTC. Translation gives CASSLRTGGNYGYTF.

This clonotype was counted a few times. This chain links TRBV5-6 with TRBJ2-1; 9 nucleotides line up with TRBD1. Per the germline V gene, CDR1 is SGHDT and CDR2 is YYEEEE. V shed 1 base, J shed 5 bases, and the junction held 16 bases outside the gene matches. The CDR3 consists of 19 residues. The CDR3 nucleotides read TGTGCCAGCAGCTTGCCACAATCTAGGGACAGGGAAAGGCACAATGAGCAGTTCTTC. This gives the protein CASSLPQSRDRERHNEQFF.

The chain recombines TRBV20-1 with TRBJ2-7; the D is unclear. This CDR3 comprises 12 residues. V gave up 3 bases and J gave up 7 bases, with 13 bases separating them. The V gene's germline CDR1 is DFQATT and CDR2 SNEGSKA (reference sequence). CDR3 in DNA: TGCAGTGCTAGCCGCCTCACTCGGGAGCAGTACTTC. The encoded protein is CSASRLTREQYF.

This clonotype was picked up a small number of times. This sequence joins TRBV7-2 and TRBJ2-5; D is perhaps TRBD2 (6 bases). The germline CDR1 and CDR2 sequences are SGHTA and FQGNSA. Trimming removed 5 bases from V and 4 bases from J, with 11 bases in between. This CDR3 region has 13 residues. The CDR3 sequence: CASSAWEAETQYF. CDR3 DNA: TGTGCCAGCAGCGCCTGGGAGGCAGAGACCCAGTACTTC.

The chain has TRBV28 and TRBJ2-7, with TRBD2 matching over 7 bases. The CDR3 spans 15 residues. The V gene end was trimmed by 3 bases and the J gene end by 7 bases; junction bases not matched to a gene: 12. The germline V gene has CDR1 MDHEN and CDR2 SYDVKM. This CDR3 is CASSFSGRNYNEQYF. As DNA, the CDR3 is TGTGCCAGCAGTTTTTCCGGGAGGAATTACAATGAGCAGTACTTC.

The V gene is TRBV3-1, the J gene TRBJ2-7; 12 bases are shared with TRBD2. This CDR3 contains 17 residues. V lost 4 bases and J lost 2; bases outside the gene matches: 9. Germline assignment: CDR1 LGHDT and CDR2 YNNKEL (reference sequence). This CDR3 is CASSPSLAGGRTYEQYF. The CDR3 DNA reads TGTGCCAGCAGCCCCAGCCTAGCGGGAGGGAGAACCTACGAGCAGTACTTC.

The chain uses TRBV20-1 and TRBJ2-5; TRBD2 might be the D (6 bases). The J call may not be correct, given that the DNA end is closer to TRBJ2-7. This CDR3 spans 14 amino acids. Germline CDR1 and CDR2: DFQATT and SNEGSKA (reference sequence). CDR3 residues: CSAYPSGTGGEQYF. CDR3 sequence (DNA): TGCAGTGCTTACCCCTCCGGGACTGGGGGCGAGCAGTACTTC.

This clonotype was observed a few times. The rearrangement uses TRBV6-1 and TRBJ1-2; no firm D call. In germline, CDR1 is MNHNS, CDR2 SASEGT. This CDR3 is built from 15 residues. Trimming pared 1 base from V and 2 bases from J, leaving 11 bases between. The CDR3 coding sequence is TGTGCCAGCAGTGAAGGCTCCACACGGAACTATGGCTACACCTTC. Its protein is CASSEGSTRNYGYTF.

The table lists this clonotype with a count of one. The CDR3: CASGLGSGEIYEQYF. The CDR3 DNA is TGTGCTAGTGGTTTGGGGAGCGGGGAGATATACGAGCAGTACTTC. The V and J genes are TRBV12-5 and TRBJ2-7; 7 nucleotides match TRBD2. J was trimmed by 4 bases and V by 1 base; bases with no gene match: 7. The CDR3 sequence is 15 residues long. Looked up from germline, CDR1 is LGHNT and CDR2 is FRNRAP.

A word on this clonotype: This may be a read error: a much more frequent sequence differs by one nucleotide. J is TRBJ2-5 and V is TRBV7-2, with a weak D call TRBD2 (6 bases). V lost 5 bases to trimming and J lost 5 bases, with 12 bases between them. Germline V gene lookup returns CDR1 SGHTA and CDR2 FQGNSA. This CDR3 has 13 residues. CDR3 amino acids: CTSSRGTQETQYF. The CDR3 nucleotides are TGTACCAGCAGCCGAGGGACTCAGGAGACCCAGTACTTC.

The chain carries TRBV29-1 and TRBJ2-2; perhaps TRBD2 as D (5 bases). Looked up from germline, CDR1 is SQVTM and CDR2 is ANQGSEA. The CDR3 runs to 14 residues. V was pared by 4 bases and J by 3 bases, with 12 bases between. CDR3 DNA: TGCAGCGTTGTGGAGAGGGCCCACACCGGGGAGCTGTTTTTT. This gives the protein CSVVERAHTGELFF.

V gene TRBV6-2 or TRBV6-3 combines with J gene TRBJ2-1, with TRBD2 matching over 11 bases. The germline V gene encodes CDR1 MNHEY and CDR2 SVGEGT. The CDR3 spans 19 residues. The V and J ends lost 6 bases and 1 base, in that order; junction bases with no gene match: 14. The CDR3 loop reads CASRNQPGTSGESYNEQFF. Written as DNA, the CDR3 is TGTGCCAGCAGGAACCAACCCGGGACTAGCGGAGAGTCCTACAATGAGCAGTTCTTC.

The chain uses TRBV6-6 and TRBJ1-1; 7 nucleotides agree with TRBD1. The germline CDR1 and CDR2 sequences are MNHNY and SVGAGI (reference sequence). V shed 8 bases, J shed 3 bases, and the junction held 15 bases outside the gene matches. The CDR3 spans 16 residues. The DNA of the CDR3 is TGTGCCAGCGACAGGGATCCAGCGGGCCCCGACACTGAAGCTTTCTTT. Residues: CASDRDPAGPDTEAFF.

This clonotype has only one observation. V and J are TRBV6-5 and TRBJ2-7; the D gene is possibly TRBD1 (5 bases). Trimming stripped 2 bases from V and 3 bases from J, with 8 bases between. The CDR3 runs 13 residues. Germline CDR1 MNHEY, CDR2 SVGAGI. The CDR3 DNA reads TGTGCCAGCAGTTACGCGGACAACTACGAGCAGTACTTC. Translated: CASSYADNYEQYF.

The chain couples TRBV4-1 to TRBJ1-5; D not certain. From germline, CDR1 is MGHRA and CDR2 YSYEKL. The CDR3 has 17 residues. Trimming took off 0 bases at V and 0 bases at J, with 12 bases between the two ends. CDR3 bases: TGCGCCAGCAGCCAAGATCCGGGAACCTATAGCAATCAGCCCCAGCATTTT. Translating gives CASSQDPGTYSNQPQHF.

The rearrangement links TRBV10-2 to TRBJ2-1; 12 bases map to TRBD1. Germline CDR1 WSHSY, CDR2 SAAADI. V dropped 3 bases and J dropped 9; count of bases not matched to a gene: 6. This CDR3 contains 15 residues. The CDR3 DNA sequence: TGCGCCAGCAGTGACGGGACAGGGGGCCGTAGTGAGCAGTTCTTC. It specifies CASSDGTGGRSEQFF.

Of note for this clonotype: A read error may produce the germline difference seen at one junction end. CDR3 coding DNA: TGCGGTGCTAGAGATGGAGATCAGGGGAGCAAAAACATTCAGTACTTC. As protein: CGARDGDQGSKNIQYF. The V gene is TRBV20-1, the J gene TRBJ2-4, with a possible D match to TRBD1 (6 bases). Germline CDR1 is DFQATT and CDR2 is SNEGSKA (reference sequence). This CDR3 is 16 amino acids long.

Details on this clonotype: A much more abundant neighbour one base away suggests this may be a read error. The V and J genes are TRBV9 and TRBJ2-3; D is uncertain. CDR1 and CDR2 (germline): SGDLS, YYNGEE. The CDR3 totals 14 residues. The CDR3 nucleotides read TGTGCCAGCAGCGTAGACTCCTTCGGAGATGCGCAGTATTTT. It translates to CASSVDSFGDAQYF.

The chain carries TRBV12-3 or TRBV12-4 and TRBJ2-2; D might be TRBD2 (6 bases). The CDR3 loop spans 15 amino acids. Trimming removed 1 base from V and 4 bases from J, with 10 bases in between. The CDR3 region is CASSLGRVSTGELFF. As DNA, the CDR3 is TGTGCCAGCAGTTTAGGGAGGGTTAGCACCGGGGAGCTGTTTTTT.

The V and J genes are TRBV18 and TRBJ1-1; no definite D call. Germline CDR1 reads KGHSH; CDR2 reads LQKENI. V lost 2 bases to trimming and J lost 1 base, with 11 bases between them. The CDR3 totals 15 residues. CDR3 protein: CASSPGQTPNTEAFF. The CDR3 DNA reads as TGTGCCAGCTCACCAGGGCAGACCCCGAACACTGAAGCTTTCTTT.

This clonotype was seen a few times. CDR3: CASSVSGNQETQYF. CDR3 bases: TGTGCCAGCAGCGTCTCCGGGAACCAAGAGACCCAGTACTTC. The chain couples TRBV7-3 to TRBJ2-5; D possibly corresponds to TRBD2 (5 bases). This CDR3 contains 14 residues. The germline V gene encodes CDR1 SGHTA and CDR2 FQGTGA. V was cut by 5 bases and J by 0 bases, with 10 bases left in between. Full variable domain (missing parts from reference TRBV7-3 and TRBJ2-5): GAGVSQTPSNKVTEKGKYVELRCDPISGHTALYWYRQSLGQGPEFLIYFQGTGAADDSGLPNDRFFAVRPEGSVSTLKIQRTERGDSAVYLCASSVSGNQETQYFGPGTRLLVL.